The clone carrying this TCR beta chain was observed at least ten times. Antigen unknown. Making use of molecular barcodes, quantitative 5'-RACE generated TCR beta libraries. One entry per CDR3 protein, called by TCRdb with MiXCR from the 5' RACE reads. The data hold approximately 92,000 distinct CDR3 sequences, with about 9% observed a single time. The source of the sample is a study of CD8 T cells in ankylosing spondylitis. Broader study findings: Among TCR beta sequences, a motif of under ten highly homologous variants appeared characteristic of ankylosing spondylitis blood. Significant enrichment of disease-linked clones was reported in matched ankylosing spondylitis synovial fluid.

This clonotype originated in a male donor with ankylosing spondylitis or in good health (not recorded which). Sequenced sample: blood, either unsorted or a sorted T cell fraction (not recorded which).

The CDR3 nucleotides are TGCGCCAGCAGCTTGGGGATAACAGGGTACACCGGGGAGCTGTTTTTT. Protein sequence: CASSLGITGYTGELFF. The chain combines TRBV5-1 with TRBJ2-2; D is possibly TRBD1 (6 bases). Germline V gene data show CDR1 as SGHRS and CDR2 as YFSETQ. The CDR3 spans 16 residues. The V end was cut by 0 bases, the J end by 3 bases, with 12 bases between. Full variable domain (remainder filled in from reference TRBV5-1 and TRBJ2-2): KAGVTQTPRYLIKTRGQQVTLSCSPISGHRSVSWYQQTPGQGLQFLFEYFSETQRNKGNFPGRFSGRQFSNSRSEMNVSTLELGDSALYLCASSLGITGYTGELFFGEGSRLTVL.